A single sample is the source of the 28 T cell receptor beta chains below, sequenced in a study of metastatic and nonmetastatic thyroid tumors. All patients were untreated before thyroid surgery. MiXCR was used by TCRdb to re-call the PCR reads. The profile covers over 50,000 clones, with just under 30% appearing a single time and more than 15% taken by the ten largest. Source material: blood. Receptors originate from a female donor with papillary thyroid cancer or a benign thyroid nodule (not recorded which). Some clones in this sample may be carry-over from other donors' samples.

The CDR3 region has the DNA TGCAGTGCTAGTCAGCGGGGGAGAGATTACAATGAGCAGTTCTTC. Amino acid sequence: CSASQRGRDYNEQFF. The gene calls are TRBV20-1 and TRBJ2-1; 8 positions match TRBD2. With V trimmed by 3 bases and J by 4 bases, 8 bases remained unmatched. The CDR3 is made up of 15 amino acids. Germline assignment: CDR1 DFQATT and CDR2 SNEGSKA (reference sequence).

The chain links TRBV11-3 to TRBJ2-5; D call uncertain. The CDR3 consists of 13 residues. Germline values: CDR1 SGHNT, CDR2 YENEEA. V dropped 1 base and J dropped 5 bases, with 8 bases sitting between them. The CDR3 protein is CASSLGSLETQYF. Written as DNA, the CDR3 is TGTGCCAGCAGCTTAGGCAGTCTTGAGACCCAGTACTTC.

The chain uses TRBV11-2 and TRBJ1-5, with D uncertain. With 3 bases removed from V and 3 bases from J, the gap between germline ends came to 12 bases. Germline lookup yields CDR1 SGHAT and CDR2 FQNNGV. This CDR3 spans 15 amino acids. The CDR3: CASSFSAGYNQPQHF. As DNA, the CDR3 is TGTGCCAGCAGCTTTTCCGCGGGCTACAATCAGCCCCAGCATTTT.

The V gene is TRBV11-1, the J gene TRBJ2-1; 10 bases agree with TRBD1. J lost 7 bases, V lost 6 bases, and 9 bases had no gene match. From germline, CDR1 is SGHAT and CDR2 FQDESV (reference sequence). This CDR3 is built from 15 residues. The CDR3 coding sequence is TGTGCCAGCAGACCCACGGGACAGGGGCAGAATGAGCAGTTCTTC. This sequence encodes CASRPTGQGQNEQFF.

There are many counts of this clone. V and J are TRBV28 and TRBJ2-3; D might be TRBD1 (6 bases). V was pared by 8 bases and J by 3 bases, with 18 bases between. The germline gives CDR1 MDHEN, CDR2 SYDVKM. The CDR3 covers 15 residues. The chain's CDR3 is CASYKGVGRTDTQYF. In nucleotides, the CDR3 is TGTGCCAGCTATAAGGGGGTCGGTCGGACAGATACGCAGTATTTT.

The chain has TRBV5-5 and TRBJ2-1; D is unresolved. V lost 2 bases, J lost 5 bases, and 8 bases lay in between. Germline assignment: CDR1 SGHKS and CDR2 YYEKEE (reference sequence). The CDR3 contains 13 residues. CDR3 loop: CASSLWPNNEQFF. CDR3 sequence (DNA): TGTGCCAGCAGCTTATGGCCTAACAATGAGCAGTTCTTC.

This chain connects TRBV11-2 to TRBJ2-2; 7 nucleotides agree with TRBD1. This CDR3 has 14 residues. V trimming: 6 bases; J trimming: 7 bases; junction bases outside the gene matches: 8. From germline, CDR1 is SGHAT and CDR2 FQNNGV. The CDR3 region has the DNA TGTGCCAGCAGTTCTACAGGGGTGGACGGGGAGCTGTTTTTT. It is translated as CASSSTGVDGELFF.

This clone was detected ten times or more. J is TRBJ1-4 and V is TRBV18, with D perhaps matching TRBD1 (6 bases). The CDR3 totals 16 residues. Trimming cost V 2 bases and J 1 base, with 11 bases left between them. CDR1 is KGHSH, CDR2 LQKENI, per germline. CDR3 region: CASSPSRGETNEKLFF. DNA for the CDR3: TGTGCCAGCTCACCATCGAGGGGGGAAACTAATGAAAAACTGTTTTTT.

This clone showed up just a few times. V usage is TRBV6-5 and J usage is TRBJ1-2; no clear D gene. Trimming left V 0 bases short and J 4 bases short, with 6 bases between. Per the germline V gene, CDR1 is MNHEY and CDR2 is SVGAGI. The CDR3 spans 13 residues. The CDR3 here is CASSYSRVYGYTF. Written as DNA, the CDR3 is TGTGCCAGCAGTTACTCACGTGTCTATGGCTACACCTTC.

The chain uses TRBV7-2 and TRBJ2-7; 12 bases are shared with TRBD1. The CDR3 loop spans 14 amino acids. The V gene's germline CDR1 is SGHTA and CDR2 FQGNSA. V lost 5 bases, J lost 5 bases, and 4 bases stayed unmatched. CDR3 bases: TGTGCCAGCAGCCGCGGGACAGGGGGCGACGAGCAGTACTTC. It codes for CASSRGTGGDEQYF. Combining the CDR3 with reference TRBV7-2 and TRBJ2-7 gives the whole variable domain GAGVSQSPSNKVTEKGKDVELRCDPISGHTALYWYRQSLGQGLEFLIYFQGNSAPDKSGLPSDRFSAERTGGSVSTLTIQRTQQEDSAVYLCASSRGTGGDEQYFGPGTRLTVT.

The CDR3 loop is CASSLRQHNEQFF. The CDR3 DNA is TGTGCCAGCAGCTTAAGACAGCACAATGAGCAGTTCTTC. V gene TRBV7-3 combines with J gene TRBJ2-1; D possibly corresponds to TRBD1 (5 bases). The CDR3 has 13 residues. Trimming removed 1 base from V and 5 bases from J, with 6 bases in between. The V gene's germline CDR1 is SGHTA and CDR2 FQGTGA. Based on the CDR3 plus reference TRBV7-3 and TRBJ2-1, the full variable domain is GAGVSQTPSNKVTEKGKYVELRCDPISGHTALYWYRQSLGQGPEFLIYFQGTGAADDSGLPNDRFFAVRPEGSVSTLKIQRTERGDSAVYLCASSLRQHNEQFFGPGTRLTVL.

The chain is built from TRBV7-9 and TRBJ1-3; TRBD1 matches at 10 bases. This CDR3 region has 14 residues. J lost 11 bases, V lost 6 bases, and 10 bases had no gene match. From germline, CDR1 is SEHNR and CDR2 FQNEAQ (reference sequence). For the CDR3, the DNA is TGTGCCAGCAGTCCGGGACAGGGGAAATTCGCCATATATTTT. This gives the protein CASSPGQGKFAIYF. Full variable domain (outside the CDR3, taken from reference TRBV7-9 and TRBJ1-3): DTGVSQNPRHKITKRGQNVTFRCDPISEHNRLYWYRQTLGQGPEFLTYFQNEAQLEKSRLLSDRFSAERPKGSFSTLEIQRTEQGDSAMYLCASSPGQGKFAIYFGEGSWLTVV.

V and J are TRBV5-5 and TRBJ2-1, with 8 bases identical to TRBD1. The J segment lost 4 bases and the V segment lost 5 bases, leaving 8 bases of the junction unmatched. CDR3 length: 15 amino acids. Per the germline V gene, CDR1 is SGHKS and CDR2 is YYEKEE (reference sequence). The CDR3: CASSSGTGYYNEQFF. The CDR3 region has the DNA TGTGCCAGCAGTTCCGGGACAGGATATTACAATGAGCAGTTCTTC. The full variable domain, with the rest looked up from reference TRBV5-5 and TRBJ2-1, is DAGVTQSPTHLIKTRGQQVTLRCSPISGHKSVSWYQQVLGQGPQFIFQYYEKEERGRGNFPDRFSARQFPNYSSELNVNALLLGDSALYLCASSSGTGYYNEQFFGPGTRLTVL.

The CDR3 protein is CASSRSPGQGHEQYF. DNA of the CDR3: TGTGCCAGCAGCCGTAGTCCTGGGCAGGGGCACGAGCAGTACTTC. The V and J genes are TRBV7-3 and TRBJ2-7; tentative D call: TRBD1 (6 bases). Germline lookup yields CDR1 SGHTA and CDR2 FQGTGA. Between the trimmed V and J ends, which lost 5 bases and 5 bases, there was a span of 19 bases. The length of the CDR3 is 15 residues.

In this sample, this clone turned up a few times. The genes are TRBV27 and TRBJ2-7; 9 bases match TRBD2. The J segment lost 3 bases and the V segment lost 3 bases, leaving 3 bases of the junction unmatched. The CDR3 has 14 amino acids. CDR1 and CDR2 (germline): MNHEY, SMNVEV (reference sequence). The CDR3 loop reads CASSLASGVYEQYF. CDR3 DNA sequence: TGTGCCAGCAGTTTGGCTAGCGGGGTCTACGAGCAGTACTTC.

The V gene is TRBV6-1, the J gene TRBJ1-2; a possible D gene is TRBD1 (5 bases). Trimming cost V 8 bases and J 2 bases, with 18 bases left between them. The CDR3 runs 15 residues. CDR1 is MNHNS, CDR2 SASEGT, per germline. The CDR3 sequence is CASVLSWTHNYGYTF. The CDR3 region has the DNA TGTGCCAGCGTCCTATCATGGACACACAACTATGGCTACACCTTC.

In its sample, this clone was seen a few times. The chain couples TRBV10-3 to TRBJ2-3; unclear D gene. Between the trimmed V and J ends, which lost 6 bases and 0 bases, there was a span of 10 bases. The CDR3 spans 14 residues. From germline, CDR1 is ENHRY and CDR2 SYGVKD. CDR3 nucleotides: TGTGCCATCAGGCCAGCGACTAGCACAGATACGCAGTATTTT. Translated: CAIRPATSTDTQYF.

The chain uses TRBV20-1 and TRBJ2-7; the D is unclear. Germline V gene sequence: CDR1 DFQATT, CDR2 SNEGSKA (reference sequence). Trimming stripped 4 bases from V and 3 bases from J, with 13 bases between. This CDR3 has 13 residues. The CDR3 bases are TGCAGTGCTACCGGACGAACGGGCTACGAGCAGTACTTC. Translation: CSATGRTGYEQYF.

CDR3 sequence (DNA): TGTGCCAGTAGTATCAGTGGATCTAATTCACCCCTCCACTTT. This codes for CASSISGSNSPLHF. The chain joins TRBV19 to TRBJ1-6, with no clear D. V lost 3 bases and J lost 6, with 9 bases in between. The V gene's germline CDR1 is LNHDA and CDR2 SQIVND (reference sequence). The CDR3 is 14 amino acids.

This clone was found a few times. The CDR3 reads CASSAIGGSTDTQYF. DNA for the CDR3: TGTGCCAGCAGTGCCATAGGAGGGTCCACAGATACGCAGTATTTT. The chain joins TRBV2 to TRBJ2-3; D possibly corresponds to TRBD2 (6 bases). CDR1 is SNHLY, CDR2 FYNNEI, per germline. V was cut by 4 bases and J by 2 bases, with 13 bases left in between. This CDR3 contains 15 residues.

Worth noting for this clone: One junction end disagrees with the germline gene, perhaps due to a read error. The chain joins TRBV7-2 to TRBJ2-7, with a weak D call TRBD1 (6 bases). Germline V lookup: CDR1 SGHTA, CDR2 FQGNSA. CDR3 length equals 14 residues. CDR3 nucleotide sequence: TGTGCCAGCAGCTTCGGGACACTGTTCTACGAGCAGCACTTC. Amino acids: CASSFGTLFYEQHF.

The chain joins TRBV28 to TRBJ2-7, with 8 bases aligning to TRBD1. The V segment lost 3 bases and the J segment 5 bases; nucleotides outside the gene matches: 15. The CDR3 is 17 amino acids. The germline gives CDR1 MDHEN, CDR2 SYDVKM. CDR3 nucleotide sequence: TGTGCCAGCAGTTTCGAGCTACTAGGGACAGGCGCGGACGAGCAGTACTTC. Protein: CASSFELLGTGADEQYF. Drawing the rest from reference TRBV28 and TRBJ2-7, the complete variable domain is DVKVTQSSRYLVKRTGEKVFLECVQDMDHENMFWYRQDPGLGLRLIYFSYDVKMKEKGDIPEGYSVSREKKERFSLILESASTNQTSMYLCASSFELLGTGADEQYFGPGTRLTVT.

This clone showed up just a few times. This chain joins TRBV19 and TRBJ1-2, with 8 positions matching TRBD1. CDR3 length: 14 residues. Unmatched junction bases numbered 4, after V lost 7 bases and J lost 0 bases. Germline assignment: CDR1 LNHDA and CDR2 SQIVND (reference sequence). CDR3 loop: CASNDRGANYGYTF. The CDR3 DNA reads as TGTGCCAGTAACGACAGGGGAGCTAACTATGGCTACACCTTC.

In its sample, this clone was seen many times. A much more abundant neighbour one base away suggests this may be a read error. Other nucleotide sequences from this sample produce the same CDR3. The chain recombines TRBV2 with TRBJ2-7, with D tentatively TRBD1 (5 bases). V shed 1 base and J shed 6 bases, with 13 bases lying between them. CDR3 length: 14 amino acids. Germline V gene data show CDR1 as SNHLY and CDR2 as FYNNEI. CDR3 nucleotides: TGTGCCAGCAGTGAAGGGCAGGGCGAGAGCGAGCAGTACTTC. Protein: CASSEGQGESEQYF.

This clone was seen ten or more times. This rearrangement joins TRBV30 to TRBJ2-1, with 13 bases identical to TRBD2. The germline gives CDR1 GTSNPN, CDR2 SVGIG (reference sequence). Trimming at V came to 3 bases and at J to 7 bases, leaving 3 bases not matched to a gene. CDR3 length equals 14 residues. The CDR3 coding sequence is TGTGCCTGGAGGCGGACTAGCGGGGGTAATGAGCAGTTCTTC. Protein: CAWRRTSGGNEQFF.

This clone came up once. The chain links TRBV20-1 to TRBJ2-5; D uncertain. The DNA end is more similar to TRBJ2-1, so the J call may be wrong. CDR3 size: 16 residues. In germline, CDR1 is DFQATT, CDR2 SNEGSKA (reference sequence). CDR3: CSARDPDHGDYNEQFF. The CDR3, as DNA: TGCAGTGCTAGAGATCCGGACCATGGGGACTACAATGAGCAGTTCTTC.

The chain has TRBV15 and TRBJ2-1; D remains unclear. V was pared by 3 bases and J by 7 bases, with 13 bases between. This CDR3 has 14 residues. Germline CDR1 LNHNV, CDR2 YYDKDF (reference sequence). In DNA, the CDR3 is TGTGCCACCAGCAGCGGCGGAGTTAATAATGAGCAGTTCTTC. Protein product: CATSSGGVNNEQFF.

The chain joins TRBV6-1 to TRBJ1-1; a weak D match, TRBD1 (5 bases). Germline CDR1 reads MNHNS; CDR2 reads SASEGT. With 6 bases removed from V and 10 bases from J, the gap between germline ends came to 21 bases. The CDR3 runs to 14 residues. The CDR3 sequence: CASRGLAGMGGAFF. CDR3 DNA: TGTGCCAGCAGGGGGCTGGCAGGGATGGGAGGAGCTTTCTTT.